This T cell receptor beta chain stems from a study of T-cell memory formation after mild COVID-19. Each CDR3 protein is one row after TCRdb ran MiXCR on the 5' RACE reads. The sample lists about 110,000 distinct CDR3 sequences, over 15% seen once, with 28% in the top ten. This clonotype was detected a few times. The V end lost 3 bases, the J end lost 8 bases, and 10 bases lay between the germline ends. This CDR3 has 12 amino acids. The germline gives CDR1 SEHNR, CDR2 FQNEAQ (reference sequence). J is TRBJ1-2 and V is TRBV7-9, with unresolved D. The sequenced sample was PBMCs or a T cell subset sorted from them (not recorded which). The clonotype comes from an adult woman who had mild COVID-19 (a few samples of this study predate the infection). Cell type and time point are not known. The CDR3 sequence: CASSLGLEGYTF. CDR3 DNA sequence: TGTGCCAGCAGCTTGGGGTTGGAGGGCTACACCTTC.